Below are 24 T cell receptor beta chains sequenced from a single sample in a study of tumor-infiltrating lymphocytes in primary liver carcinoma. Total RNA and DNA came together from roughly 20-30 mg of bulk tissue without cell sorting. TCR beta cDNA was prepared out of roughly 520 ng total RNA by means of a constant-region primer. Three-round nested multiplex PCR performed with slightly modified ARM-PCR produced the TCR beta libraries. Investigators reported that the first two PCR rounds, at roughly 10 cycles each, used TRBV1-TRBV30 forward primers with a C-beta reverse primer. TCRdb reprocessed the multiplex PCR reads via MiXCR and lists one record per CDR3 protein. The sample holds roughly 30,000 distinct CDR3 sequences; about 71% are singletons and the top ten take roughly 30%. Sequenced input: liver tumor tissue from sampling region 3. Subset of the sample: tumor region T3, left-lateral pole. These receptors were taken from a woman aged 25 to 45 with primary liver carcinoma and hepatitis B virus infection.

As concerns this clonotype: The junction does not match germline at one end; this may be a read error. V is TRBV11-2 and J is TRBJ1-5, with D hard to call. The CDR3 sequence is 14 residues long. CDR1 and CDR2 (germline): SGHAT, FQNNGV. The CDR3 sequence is CASSIGLAGQPHHF. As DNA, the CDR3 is TGTGCCAGCAGCATAGGTCTCGCGGGCCAGCCCCATCATTTT. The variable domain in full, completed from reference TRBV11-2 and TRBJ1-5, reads EAGVAQSPRYKIIEKRQSVAFWCNPISGHATLYWYQQILGQGPKLLIQFQNNGVVDDSQLPKDRFSAERLKGVDSTLKIQPAKLEDSAVYLCASSIGLAGQPHHFGDGTRLSIL.

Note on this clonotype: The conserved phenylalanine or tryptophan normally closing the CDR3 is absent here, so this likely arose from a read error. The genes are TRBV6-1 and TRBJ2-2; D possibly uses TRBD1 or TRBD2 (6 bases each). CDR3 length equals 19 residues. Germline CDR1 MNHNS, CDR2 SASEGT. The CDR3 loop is CASTETLPGGAANTGDLFY. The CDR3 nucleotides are TGTGCCAGCACTGAAACCCTTCCCGGGGGCGCTGCGAACACCGGGGACCTGTTTTAT.

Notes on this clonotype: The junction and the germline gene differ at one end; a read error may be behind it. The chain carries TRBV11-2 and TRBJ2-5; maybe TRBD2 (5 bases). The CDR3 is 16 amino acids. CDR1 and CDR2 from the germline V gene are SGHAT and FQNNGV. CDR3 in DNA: TGTGTCAGCAGCCAACCTTGGGGAGCGTATCAAGGGACCCAGTACTTC. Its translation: CVSSQPWGAYQGTQYF. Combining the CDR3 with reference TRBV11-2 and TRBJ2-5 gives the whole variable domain EAGVAQSPRYKIIEKRQSVAFWCNPISGHATLYWYQQILGQGPKLLIQFQNNGVVDDSQLPKDRFSAERLKGVDSTLKIQPAKLEDSAVYLCVSSQPWGAYQGTQYFGPGTRLLVL.

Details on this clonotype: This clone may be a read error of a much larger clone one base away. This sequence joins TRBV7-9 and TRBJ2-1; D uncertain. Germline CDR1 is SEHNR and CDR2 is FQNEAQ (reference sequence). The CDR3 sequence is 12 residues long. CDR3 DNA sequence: TGTGTCAGCAGCTCACCGATAGGGCCAGAGTTCTTC. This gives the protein CVSSSPIGPEFF.

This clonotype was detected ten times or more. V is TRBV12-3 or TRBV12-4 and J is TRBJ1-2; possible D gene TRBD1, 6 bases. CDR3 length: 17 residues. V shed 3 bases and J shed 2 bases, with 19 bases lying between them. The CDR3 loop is CASSFSQAGALNYGYTF. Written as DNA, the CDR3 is TGTGCCAGCAGTTTTAGTCAGGCGGGGGCGCTGAACTATGGCTACACCTTC.

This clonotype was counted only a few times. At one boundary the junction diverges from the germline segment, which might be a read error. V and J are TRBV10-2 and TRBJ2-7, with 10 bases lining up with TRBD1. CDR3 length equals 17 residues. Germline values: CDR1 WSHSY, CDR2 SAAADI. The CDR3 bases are TGCGCAAGCAGTGAGTTTCTCCTAGGACAGGGGGACCACGAGCACTACTTC. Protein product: CASSEFLLGQGDHEHYF.

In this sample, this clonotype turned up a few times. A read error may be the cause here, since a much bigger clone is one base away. CDR3 in amino acids: CASRPLAGVSDTQYF. CDR3 sequence (DNA): TGTGCCAGCAGACCACTAGCGGGAGTATCAGATACGCAGTATTTT. This sequence joins TRBV28 and TRBJ2-3; 11 bases map to TRBD2. The CDR3 runs to 15 residues. After removal of 6 bases from V and 4 bases from J, the junction contained 6 bases not matched to a gene. Looked up from germline, CDR1 is MDHEN and CDR2 is SYDVKM. Variable domain in full (rest from reference TRBV28 and TRBJ2-3): DVKVTQSSRYLVKRTGEKVFLECVQDMDHENMFWYRQDPGLGLRLIYFSYDVKMKEKGDIPEGYSVSREKKERFSLILESASTNQTSMYLCASRPLAGVSDTQYFGPGTRLTVL.

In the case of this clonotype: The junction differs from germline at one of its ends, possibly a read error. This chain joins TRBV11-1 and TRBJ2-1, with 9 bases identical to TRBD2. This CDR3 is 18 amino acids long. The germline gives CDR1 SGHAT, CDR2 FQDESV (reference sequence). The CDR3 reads CASSLYRSAGGSYNEPSF. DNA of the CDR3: TGTGCCAGCAGCTTATACCGCTCCGCGGGAGGGTCCTACAATGAGCCGTCCTTC.

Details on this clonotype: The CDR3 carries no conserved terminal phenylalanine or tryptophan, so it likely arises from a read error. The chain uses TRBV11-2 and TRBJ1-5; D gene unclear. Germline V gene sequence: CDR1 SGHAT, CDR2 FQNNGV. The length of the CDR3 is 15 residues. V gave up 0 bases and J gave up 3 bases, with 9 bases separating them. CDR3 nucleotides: TGTGCCAGCAGCTTAGATCCCGGTGTCAATCAGCCCCAGCATTTA. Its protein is CASSLDPGVNQPQHL.

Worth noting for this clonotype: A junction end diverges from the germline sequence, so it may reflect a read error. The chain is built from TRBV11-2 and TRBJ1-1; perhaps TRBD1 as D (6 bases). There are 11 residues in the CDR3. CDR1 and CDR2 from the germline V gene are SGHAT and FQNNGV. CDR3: CVSSPWTEAFF. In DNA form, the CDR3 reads TGTGTCAGCAGCCCCTGGACAGAAGCCTTCTTT.

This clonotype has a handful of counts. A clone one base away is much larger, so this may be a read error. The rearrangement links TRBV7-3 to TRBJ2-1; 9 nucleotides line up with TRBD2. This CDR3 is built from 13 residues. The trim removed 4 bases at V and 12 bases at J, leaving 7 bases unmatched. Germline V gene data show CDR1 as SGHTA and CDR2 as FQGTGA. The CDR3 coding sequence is TGTGCCAGCAGCTCGACGACTAGCGGAGGGCAGTTCTTC. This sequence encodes CASSSTTSGGQFF.

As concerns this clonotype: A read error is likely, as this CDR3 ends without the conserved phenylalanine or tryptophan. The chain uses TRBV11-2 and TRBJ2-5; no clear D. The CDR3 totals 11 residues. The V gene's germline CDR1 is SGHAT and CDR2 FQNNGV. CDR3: CASTQSETQYI. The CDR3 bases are TGTGCTAGCACCCAGAGCGAGACCCAGTACATC.

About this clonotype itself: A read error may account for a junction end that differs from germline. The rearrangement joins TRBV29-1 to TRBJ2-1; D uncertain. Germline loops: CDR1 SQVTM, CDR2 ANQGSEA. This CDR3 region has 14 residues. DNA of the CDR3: TGCAGTGTTGAGAATAGGCTTCACTACAATAAGCAGTTCTTC. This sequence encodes CSVENRLHYNKQFF.

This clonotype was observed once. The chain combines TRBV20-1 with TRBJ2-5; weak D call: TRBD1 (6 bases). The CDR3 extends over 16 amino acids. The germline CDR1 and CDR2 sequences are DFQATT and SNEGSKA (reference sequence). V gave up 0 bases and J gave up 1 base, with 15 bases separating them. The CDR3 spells CSARDPQGMCQETQYF. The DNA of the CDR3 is TGCAGTGCTAGAGACCCCCAGGGGATGTGCCAAGAGACCCAGTACTTC.

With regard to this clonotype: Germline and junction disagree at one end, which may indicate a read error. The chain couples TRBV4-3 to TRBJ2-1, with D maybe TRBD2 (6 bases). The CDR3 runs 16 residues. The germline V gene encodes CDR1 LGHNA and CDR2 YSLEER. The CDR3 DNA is TGCGTCAGCAGCCAAGATGCGGGAAGCTTCTACATTGAGCAGTTCTTC. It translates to CVSSQDAGSFYIEQFF.

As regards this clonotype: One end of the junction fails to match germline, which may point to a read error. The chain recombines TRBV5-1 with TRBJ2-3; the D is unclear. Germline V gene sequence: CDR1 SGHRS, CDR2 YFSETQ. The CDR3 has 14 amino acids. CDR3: CASSLASEPDTQYF. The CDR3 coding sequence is TGCGCCAGCAGCTTGGCCAGTGAGCCAGATACACAGTATTTT.

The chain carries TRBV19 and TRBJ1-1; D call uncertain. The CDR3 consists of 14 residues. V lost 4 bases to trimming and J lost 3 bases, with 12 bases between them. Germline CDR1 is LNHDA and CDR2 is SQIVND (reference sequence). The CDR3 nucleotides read TGTGCCAGTAGTACGGGTCTTATGGACACTGAAGCTTTCTTT. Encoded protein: CASSTGLMDTEAFF.

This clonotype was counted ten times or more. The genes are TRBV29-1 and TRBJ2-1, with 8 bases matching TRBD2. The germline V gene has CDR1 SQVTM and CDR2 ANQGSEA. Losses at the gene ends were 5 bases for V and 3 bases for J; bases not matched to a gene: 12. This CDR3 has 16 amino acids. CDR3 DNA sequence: TGCAGCGTTAACTATGGCGTGGCGGGAGGCTACAATGAGCAGTTCTTC. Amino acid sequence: CSVNYGVAGGYNEQFF.

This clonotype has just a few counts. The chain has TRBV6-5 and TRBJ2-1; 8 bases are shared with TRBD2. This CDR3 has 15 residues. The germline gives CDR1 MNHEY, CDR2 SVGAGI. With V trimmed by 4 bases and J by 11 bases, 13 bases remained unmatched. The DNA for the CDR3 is TGTGCCAGCAGTTCACTAGCGGCAGGAATGAATAAGCAGTTCTTC. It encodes CASSSLAAGMNKQFF.

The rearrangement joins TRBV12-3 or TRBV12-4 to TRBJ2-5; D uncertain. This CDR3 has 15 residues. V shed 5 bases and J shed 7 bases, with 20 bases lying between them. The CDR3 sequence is CASSTYPRNEGTQYF. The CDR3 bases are TGTGCCAGCAGTACCTACCCCAGGAACGAAGGGACCCAGTACTTC.

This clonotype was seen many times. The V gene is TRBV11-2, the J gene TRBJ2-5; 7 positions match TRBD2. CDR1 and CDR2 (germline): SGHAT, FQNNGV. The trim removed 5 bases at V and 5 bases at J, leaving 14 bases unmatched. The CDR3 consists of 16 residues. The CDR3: CASSRGLAGGVETQYF. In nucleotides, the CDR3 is TGTGCCAGCAGCCGGGGATTAGCGGGTGGGGTTGAGACCCAGTACTTC. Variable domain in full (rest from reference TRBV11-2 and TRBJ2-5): EAGVAQSPRYKIIEKRQSVAFWCNPISGHATLYWYQQILGQGPKLLIQFQNNGVVDDSQLPKDRFSAERLKGVDSTLKIQPAKLEDSAVYLCASSRGLAGGVETQYFGPGTRLLVL.

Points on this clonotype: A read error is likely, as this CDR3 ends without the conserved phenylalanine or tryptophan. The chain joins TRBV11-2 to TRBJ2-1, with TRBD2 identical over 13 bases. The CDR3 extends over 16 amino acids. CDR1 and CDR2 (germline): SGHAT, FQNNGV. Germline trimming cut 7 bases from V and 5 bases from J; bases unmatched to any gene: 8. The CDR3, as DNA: TGTGCCAGCATGGTTACTAGCGGGAGGGCCGACAATGAGCAGTTCTCC. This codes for CASMVTSGRADNEQFS.

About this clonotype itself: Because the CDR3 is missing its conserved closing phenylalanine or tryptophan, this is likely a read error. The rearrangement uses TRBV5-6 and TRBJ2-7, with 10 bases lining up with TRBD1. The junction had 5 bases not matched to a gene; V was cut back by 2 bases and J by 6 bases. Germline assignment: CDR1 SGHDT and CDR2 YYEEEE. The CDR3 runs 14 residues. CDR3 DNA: TGTGCCAGCAGCTTTGGGACAGGGGCCTTCGAGCAGTACCTA. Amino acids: CASSFGTGAFEQYL.

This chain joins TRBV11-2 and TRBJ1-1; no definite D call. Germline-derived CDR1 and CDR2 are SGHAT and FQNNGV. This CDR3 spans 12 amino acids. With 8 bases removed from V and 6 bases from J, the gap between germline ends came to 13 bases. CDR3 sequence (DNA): TGTGCCAGCCTCTCTAAAAAGGCTGAAGCTTTCTTT. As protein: CASLSKKAEAFF.